The clone carrying this T cell receptor beta chain showed up just a few times. The antigen remains undetermined. The sample originates from a study of post-analysis software for immune sequencing data. Study overall: The disease courses covered relapsing-remitting, secondary progressive and progressive-relapsing multiple sclerosis.

Unique molecular identifiers were carried by the TCR beta cDNA libraries. Input populations of roughly 0.95 to 10 million T cells gave rise to approximately 480,000 cDNA molecules. Via MiXCR, TCRdb re-called the PCR reads, giving one row per CDR3 protein. The table has 430,000 or so distinct CDR3 sequences, 35% to 45% seen once. This CDR3 comprises 15 residues. Trimming removed 0 bases from V and 1 base from J, with 9 bases in between. Per the germline V gene, CDR1 is SEHNR and CDR2 is FQNEAQ (reference sequence). Study-wide results and caveats: Same-batch samples co-clustered strongly by F measure. There were five or six TRBV segments more frequent in patients than controls, and TRBV5-6, TRBV5-1 and TRBV20-1 were among them. Diversity measured as normalized Chao1 was significantly lower in multiple sclerosis patients than in controls.

The chain couples TRBV7-9 to TRBJ1-1; D uncertain. Sequenced input: blood. This TCR came from a girl aged 2 to 9 with multiple sclerosis. The CDR3 loop is CASSLATWGNTEAFF. CDR3 nucleotide sequence: TGTGCCAGCAGCTTAGCCACGTGGGGGAACACTGAAGCTTTCTTT.